The 3 T cell receptor beta chains given below trace back to one sample, sequenced in a study of OX40 agonist ivuxolimab in advanced cancers. The data were produced by immunoSEQ multiplex PCR, yet TCRdb's version contains in-frame clones alone and is incomplete. The table lists tens of thousands of clones, less than 90% of them singletons, with roughly 15% in the top ten. Sample: CD4+ or CD8+ T cells sorted from blood, taken in a trial of the OX40 agonist ivuxolimab. The source is an adult with an advanced solid tumor such as melanoma, head and neck, liver or kidney cancer.

The rearrangement links TRBV27 to TRBJ2-1; no clear D gene. This CDR3 has 11 residues. The germline V gene has CDR1 MNHEY and CDR2 SMNVEV (reference sequence). Trimming left V 5 bases short and J 9 bases short, with 8 bases between. The CDR3 DNA reads as TGTGCCAGCAGTACGCGCGCTGAGCAGTTCTTC. It yields the protein CASSTRAEQFF.

J is TRBJ1-1 and V is TRBV2; D might be TRBD1 (6 bases). Germline-derived CDR1 and CDR2 are SNHLY and FYNNEI. The CDR3 is 15 residues long. CDR3 loop: CVGMESGVWSTEAFF. CDR3 nucleotide sequence: TGTGTCGGCATGGAGTCAGGGGTTTGGAGCACTGAAGCTTTCTTT.

The V gene is TRBV7-8, the J gene TRBJ2-2; the D gene is possibly TRBD1 (6 bases). This CDR3 has 14 amino acids. CDR1 and CDR2 from the germline V gene are SGHVS and FQNEAQ. The V and J ends lost 10 bases and 0 bases respectively, with 12 bases between them. CDR3 region: CANSDRPNTGELFF. For the CDR3, the DNA is TGTGCCAACTCGGACAGACCGAACACCGGGGAGCTGTTTTTT. The variable domain in full, completed from reference TRBV7-8 and TRBJ2-2, reads GAGVSQSPRYKVAKRGQDVALRCDPISGHVSLFWYQQALGQGPEFLTYFQNEAQLDKSGLPSDRFFAERPEGSVSTLKIQRTQQEDSAVYLCANSDRPNTGELFFGEGSRLTVL.